The 13 T cell receptor beta chains below all came from one sample that was sequenced in a study of blood T cell repertoires in COVID-19. The data were produced by immunoSEQ multiplex PCR, yet TCRdb's version contains in-frame clones alone and is incomplete. The sample shows under 200,000 clones, about 86% of them seen only once. Sample: peripheral blood. The receptor set was obtained from a man in his 60s with acute or convalescent COVID-19.

The CDR3 DNA reads as TGCGCCAGCAGTACGGGACAGGGTACAGATACGCAGTATTTT. This encodes CASSTGQGTDTQYF. The V and J genes are TRBV5-1 and TRBJ2-3, with 9 bases fitting TRBD1. The CDR3 runs to 14 residues. Germline trimming cut 5 bases from V and 3 bases from J; bases unmatched to any gene: 4. Germline V lookup: CDR1 SGHRS, CDR2 YFSETQ.

V gene TRBV7-2 combines with J gene TRBJ1-2; TRBD1 matches 8 bases. The trim removed 6 bases at V and 2 bases at J, leaving 5 bases unmatched. Germline V gene lookup returns CDR1 SGHTA and CDR2 FQGNSA. CDR3 size: 14 residues. CDR3 sequence: CASSNQGANYGYTF. CDR3 coding DNA: TGTGCCAGCAGTAACCAGGGGGCGAACTATGGCTACACCTTC.

This chain joins TRBV7-9 and TRBJ1-5; 7 positions match TRBD1. This CDR3 contains 15 residues. J lost 4 bases, V lost 4 bases, and 7 bases had no gene match. Germline V lookup: CDR1 SEHNR, CDR2 FQNEAQ (reference sequence). The CDR3 DNA follows: TGTGCCAGCAGCTCCACAGGGGTCGGGAATCAGCCCCAGCATTTT. This sequence encodes CASSSTGVGNQPQHF.

The chain employs TRBV5-1 and TRBJ2-5, with 7 nucleotides matching TRBD2. The CDR3 length is 13 residues. Trimming removed 3 bases from V and 5 bases from J; junction bases left unmatched: 4. Germline V gene data show CDR1 as SGHRS and CDR2 as YFSETQ. Here the CDR3 DNA reads TGCGCCAGCAGCTCGGGGGGATCGGAGACCCAGTACTTC. The encoded protein is CASSSGGSETQYF.

The gene calls are TRBV30 and TRBJ2-1; 7 bases map to TRBD1. V lost 3 bases, J lost 15 bases, and 11 bases stayed unmatched. The CDR3 has 12 residues. Looked up from germline, CDR1 is GTSNPN and CDR2 is SVGIG (reference sequence). The CDR3 DNA reads TGTGCCTGGAGCCCGATACCACAGGGGCGGTTCTTC. It specifies CAWSPIPQGRFF.

The chain recombines TRBV5-1 with TRBJ2-7; the D gene is possibly TRBD2 (5 bases). There are 15 residues in the CDR3. Germline assignment: CDR1 SGHRS and CDR2 YFSETQ. Trimming took 2 bases from V and 0 from J, leaving 12 bases between them. The CDR3 region is CASSLLSGRSYEQYF. The CDR3 DNA reads TGCGCCAGCAGCTTATTGAGCGGTCGCTCCTACGAGCAGTACTTC. Drawing the rest from reference TRBV5-1 and TRBJ2-7, the complete variable domain is KAGVTQTPRYLIKTRGQQVTLSCSPISGHRSVSWYQQTPGQGLQFLFEYFSETQRNKGNFPGRFSGRQFSNSRSEMNVSTLELGDSALYLCASSLLSGRSYEQYFGPGTRLTVT.

The chain combines TRBV19 with TRBJ2-7; TRBD2 aligns across 10 bases. V shed 4 bases and J 1 base; nucleotides not matched to a gene: 4. Germline V gene sequence: CDR1 LNHDA, CDR2 SQIVND (reference sequence). The CDR3 sequence is 15 residues long. The CDR3 loop is CASSTSGSQSYEQYF. In nucleotides, the CDR3 is TGTGCCAGTAGTACTAGCGGGAGCCAATCCTACGAGCAGTACTTC. Combining the CDR3 with reference TRBV19 and TRBJ2-7 gives the whole variable domain DGGITQSPKYLFRKEGQNVTLSCEQNLNHDAMYWYRQDPGQGLRLIYYSQIVNDFQKGDIAEGYSVSREKKESFPLTVTSAQKNPTAFYLCASSTSGSQSYEQYFGPGTRLTVT.

This chain joins TRBV27 and TRBJ2-3; D gene unclear. V was trimmed by 11 bases and J by 3 bases, leaving 12 bases between them. The CDR3 consists of 12 residues. The germline gives CDR1 MNHEY, CDR2 SMNVEV (reference sequence). The CDR3 region is CAVNSGTDTQYF. The CDR3 region has the DNA TGTGCCGTCAATTCGGGTACAGATACGCAGTATTTT.

The rearrangement joins TRBV27 to TRBJ1-2; D gene unclear. Germline CDR1 MNHEY, CDR2 SMNVEV (reference sequence). With 0 bases removed from V and 7 bases from J, the gap between germline ends came to 12 bases. CDR3 length: 14 residues. For the CDR3, the DNA is TGTGCCAGCAGTTTATCACGGCAGGTCCCTGGCTACACCTTC. This codes for CASSLSRQVPGYTF.

The chain is built from TRBV5-5 and TRBJ2-3; 10 positions agree with TRBD2. Per the germline V gene, CDR1 is SGHKS and CDR2 is YYEKEE (reference sequence). CDR3 length equals 17 residues. V trimming: 2 bases; J trimming: 6 bases; junction bases outside the gene matches: 12. The CDR3: CASSLLPGLAMGDTQYF. CDR3 nucleotide sequence: TGTGCCAGCAGCTTATTGCCGGGACTAGCGATGGGGGATACGCAGTATTTT.

By share of the sample, this clone is medium-sized. This chain links TRBV6-4 with TRBJ2-2; 8 bases match TRBD1. This CDR3 region has 14 residues. J lost 2 bases, V lost 6 bases, and 2 bases had no gene match. Looked up from germline, CDR1 is MRHNA and CDR2 is SNTAGT. The CDR3 DNA reads as TGTGCCAGCAGGACAGGGGAAAACACCGGGGAGCTGTTTTTT. It is translated as CASRTGENTGELFF.

V gene TRBV9 combines with J gene TRBJ2-1, with no clear D. The CDR3 has 16 amino acids. Per the germline V gene, CDR1 is SGDLS and CDR2 is YYNGEE. Trimming took off 1 base at V and 2 bases at J, with 13 bases between the two ends. CDR3 DNA: TGTGCCAGCAGCGTAAACTTCCTACTCACCTACAATGAGCAGTTCTTC. It codes for CASSVNFLLTYNEQFF.

The gene calls are TRBV18 and TRBJ2-7; D gene uncertain. CDR3 length equals 14 residues. Trimming removed 6 bases at V and 7 bases at J, with 19 bases between. Germline CDR1 is KGHSH and CDR2 is LQKENI. In nucleotides, the CDR3 is TGTGCCAGCTCCCTCACGCACAGAATTGGAGAGCAGTACTTC. It is translated as CASSLTHRIGEQYF.